The rows below give T cell receptor beta chains drawn from one sample of a study of beta chain features in type 1 diabetes. Profiled with immunoSEQ multiplex PCR; TCRdb holds only in-frame clones, not every one. The sample holds under 300,000 clones, around 7.3% seen once. The sequenced sample was central memory CD4+ T cells from blood. The receptors derive from a woman aged 18-29 years in good health. The CDR3 runs from the conserved cysteine through the conserved F or W. The D gene is left open where the match is weak.

v_gene: TRBV7-7; d_gene: .; j_gene: TRBJ2-5; CDR3aa: CASSVVPGIETQYF
v_gene: TRBV5-1; d_gene: .; j_gene: TRBJ2-2; CDR3aa: CASSLFSGELFF
v_gene: TRBV5-4; d_gene: .; j_gene: TRBJ2-3; CDR3aa: CASSWGSDTQYF
v_gene: TRBV4-1; d_gene: TRBD1; j_gene: TRBJ2-5; CDR3aa: CASSPGTGPKWTQYF
v_gene: TRBV5-1; d_gene: .; j_gene: TRBJ2-5; CDR3aa: CASSLIETQYF
v_gene: TRBV13; d_gene: TRBD1; j_gene: TRBJ2-1; CDR3aa: CASSSVGRGLYNEQFF
v_gene: TRBV5-4; d_gene: .; j_gene: TRBJ2-1; CDR3aa: CASSPEGRTYNEQFF
v_gene: TRBV10-3; d_gene: TRBD1; j_gene: TRBJ1-5; CDR3aa: CAISPGQEYNQPQHF
v_gene: TRBV5-1; d_gene: TRBD1; j_gene: TRBJ1-1; CDR3aa: CASSLYDRGLTEAFF
v_gene: TRBV5-1; d_gene: TRBD2; j_gene: TRBJ2-1; CDR3aa: CASSHSLSGGLSSYNEQFF